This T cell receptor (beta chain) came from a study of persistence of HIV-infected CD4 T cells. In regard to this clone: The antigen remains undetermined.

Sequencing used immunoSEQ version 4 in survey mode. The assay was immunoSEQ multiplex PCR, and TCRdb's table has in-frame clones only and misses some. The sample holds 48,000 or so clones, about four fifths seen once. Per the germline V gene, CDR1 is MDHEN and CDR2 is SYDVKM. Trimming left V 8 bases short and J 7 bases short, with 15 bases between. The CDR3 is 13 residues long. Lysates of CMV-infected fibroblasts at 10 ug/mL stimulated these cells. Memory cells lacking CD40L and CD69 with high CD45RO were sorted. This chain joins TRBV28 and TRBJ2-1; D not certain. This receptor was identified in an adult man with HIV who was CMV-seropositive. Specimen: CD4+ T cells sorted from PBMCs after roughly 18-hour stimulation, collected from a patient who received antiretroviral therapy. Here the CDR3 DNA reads TGTGCCAGCTATCGCACCGTCTCGAATGAGCAGTTCTTC. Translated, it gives CASYRTVSNEQFF.